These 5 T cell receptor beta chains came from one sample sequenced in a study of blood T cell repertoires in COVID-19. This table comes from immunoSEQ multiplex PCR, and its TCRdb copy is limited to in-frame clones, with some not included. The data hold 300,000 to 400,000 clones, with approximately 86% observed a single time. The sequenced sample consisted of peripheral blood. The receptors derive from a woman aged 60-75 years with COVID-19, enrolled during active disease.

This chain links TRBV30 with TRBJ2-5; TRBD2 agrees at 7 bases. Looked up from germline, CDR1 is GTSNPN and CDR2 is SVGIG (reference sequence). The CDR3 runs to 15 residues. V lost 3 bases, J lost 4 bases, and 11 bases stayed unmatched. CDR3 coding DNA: TGTGCCTGGAGGCGGGGGTTCACCCTCGCAGAGACCCAGTACTTC. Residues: CAWRRGFTLAETQYF.

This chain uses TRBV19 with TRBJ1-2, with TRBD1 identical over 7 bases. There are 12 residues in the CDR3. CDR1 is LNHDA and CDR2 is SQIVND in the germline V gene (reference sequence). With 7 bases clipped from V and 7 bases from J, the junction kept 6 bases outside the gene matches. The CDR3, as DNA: TGTGCCAGTACCGGGACAGTCAGTGGCTACACCTTC. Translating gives CASTGTVSGYTF.

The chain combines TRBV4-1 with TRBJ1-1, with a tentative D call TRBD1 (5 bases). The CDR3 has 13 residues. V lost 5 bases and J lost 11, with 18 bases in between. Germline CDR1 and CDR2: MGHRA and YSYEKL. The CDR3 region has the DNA TGCGCCAGCAGCGGAGAAGCTGGGGGGAGGGCTTTCTTT. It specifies CASSGEAGGRAFF.

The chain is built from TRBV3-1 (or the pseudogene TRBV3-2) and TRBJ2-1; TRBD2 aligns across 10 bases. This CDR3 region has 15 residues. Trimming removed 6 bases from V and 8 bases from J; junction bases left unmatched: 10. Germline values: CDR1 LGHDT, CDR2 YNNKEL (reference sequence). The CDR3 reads CASSPPSGGFDEQFF. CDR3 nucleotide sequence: TGTGCCAGCAGTCCCCCTAGCGGGGGTTTCGATGAGCAGTTCTTC.

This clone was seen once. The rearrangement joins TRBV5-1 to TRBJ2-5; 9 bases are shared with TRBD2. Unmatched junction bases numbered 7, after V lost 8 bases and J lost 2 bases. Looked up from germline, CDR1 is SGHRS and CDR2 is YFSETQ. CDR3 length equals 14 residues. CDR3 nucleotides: TGCGCCAGTAGCAGCGGGGGGACACAAGAGACCCAGTACTTC. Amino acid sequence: CASSSGGTQETQYF.